These T cell receptor beta chains were read from a single sample in a study of CXCR3-negative and CXCR3-positive naive CD8 T cells. TCRdb reprocessed the 5' RACE reads and stores each CDR3 protein as one record, lacking DNA. The sample has about 110,000 distinct CDR3 sequences, and its top ten clones hold 0.3% to 0.4%. Sequencing input: naive CXCR3+ CD8+ T cells from blood. Receptor source: a human donor in good health. Some clones in this sample may be carry-over from other donors' samples. Both conserved end residues are part of each CDR3.

v_gene	j_gene	CDR3aa
TRBV6-5	TRBJ1-1	CASRWGQGYTEAFF
TRBV7-3	TRBJ2-2	CASSLTGGNTGELFF
TRBV7-9	TRBJ2-7	CASSLGRERRYEQYF
TRBV5-1	TRBJ2-7	CPSTQKAWAGVTGSSYEQYF
TRBV5-1	TRBJ2-7	CASSLSWTGTYEQYF
TRBV14	TRBJ2-2	CASSHPGTNTGELFF
TRBV28	TRBJ1-1	CASSYSLNTEAFF
TRBV29-1	TRBJ2-2	CSVAVTGELFF
TRBV7-9	TRBJ2-7	CASSPPDREPGYEQYF
TRBV4-3	TRBJ2-1	CASSQDWTNEQFF
TRBV5-5	TRBJ2-1	CASSLIGFEQFF
TRBV12-3/TRBV12-4	TRBJ2-5	CASSPGGDQETQYF
TRBV2	TRBJ2-1	CASSVGLAARDEQFF
TRBV4-3	TRBJ1-1	CASSQGGGGPERPNTEAFF
TRBV20-1	TRBJ2-1	CSAPDSGTSGNEQFF
TRBV20-1	TRBJ1-1	CSATGPGEWTEAFF
TRBV13	TRBJ1-1	CASSLVRDTEAFF
TRBV27	TRBJ1-1	CASSFKDEAFF
TRBV6-1	TRBJ2-4	CASSEDYLDRSKNIQYF
TRBV6-6	TRBJ2-5	CASTPTGTQETQYF
TRBV29-1	TRBJ2-5	CSAQGASQETQYF
TRBV27	TRBJ2-1	CASSSLSSYNEQFF
TRBV10-1	TRBJ2-7	CASTPGGTSGSSVVTPLEHF
TRBV28	TRBJ2-2	CASSRSGTGELFF
TRBV28	TRBJ2-5	CASSFLAGRETQYF
TRBV28	TRBJ2-7	CASSLGTEEIYEQYF
TRBV29-1	TRBJ2-1	CFSQGNYNEQFF
TRBV12-3/TRBV12-4	TRBJ1-2	CASSFGTGGAMGRGYTF
TRBV28	TRBJ2-1	CASSLLPSGSPNEQFF
TRBV5-6	TRBJ2-3	CASSFGARTDTQYF
TRBV15	TRBJ2-1	CATRKPGQKVNEQFF
TRBV7-9	TRBJ1-1	CASSLGGKNTEAFF
TRBV7-2	TRBJ1-2	CASSALTGANYGYTF
TRBV4-3	TRBJ1-2	CASSQVAGTGLYGYTF
TRBV29-1	TRBJ2-7	CSVVEGNSYEQYF
TRBV9	TRBJ2-1	CASSGTGTGVNEQFF
TRBV6-5	TRBJ2-5	CASSYLEAGRGTQYF
TRBV7-9	TRBJ1-4	CASSSSGQGITNAKLFF
TRBV7-9	TRBJ2-5	CASSLLSGAGQETQYF
TRBV4-1	TRBJ1-5	CASSQFRTGDNQPQHF
TRBV13	TRBJ1-1	CASSFYTRTEAFF
TRBV6-1	TRBJ2-1	CASSGGLAGGVINEQFF
TRBV7-2	TRBJ2-2	CASGERVVGELFF
TRBV6-5	TRBJ2-7	CASSWNVEGEQYF
TRBV7-9	TRBJ2-7	CASSLFGTGTSGRDYEQYF
TRBV15	TRBJ1-2	CATSRDVGTGGYGYTF
TRBV6-4	TRBJ1-1	CASSDSRDTEAFF
TRBV5-1	TRBJ2-7	CASSRGQDYEQYF
TRBV29-1	TRBJ1-2	CSVEQGLYGYTF
TRBV10-1	TRBJ1-1	CASRIQATTEAFF
TRBV6-5	TRBJ1-1	CASGLTTDNTEAFF
TRBV9	TRBJ1-1	CASSVEGQGNTEAFF
TRBV4-2	TRBJ2-7	CASSQLLAGSYEQYF
TRBV6-1	TRBJ2-1	CASGPSGNEQFF